The clone carrying this TCR beta chain was counted a few times. This specimen comes from a study of blood T cells in healthy people across ages. The CDR3 spans 14 residues. Germline assignment: CDR1 SGHTA and CDR2 FQGTGA. V lost 4 bases to trimming and J lost 6 bases; unmatched junction nucleotides: 5. It was ten milliliters of peripheral blood that were drawn from each donor. Each sample used at least 7 million PBMCs. Total RNA, at least 5.5 micrograms per sample, was extracted from PBMCs. For the second PCR, which ran for roughly 7 to 11 cycles, a sample-barcoded 5' primer and a J-beta primer mix were used. Each of the samples gave a minimum of 2.5 million paired-end reads that contained CDR3. MiXCR, applied by TCRdb to the 5' RACE reads, yields one record per CDR3 protein. The data show 650,000 to 900,000 distinct CDR3 sequences, around 62% seen once.

The TCR was taken from a man younger than 40 in good health. The V and J genes are TRBV7-3 and TRBJ2-3, with TRBD1 identical over 9 bases. The sequenced sample was blood. CDR3 region: CASSYDRGADTQYF. The CDR3 DNA reads as TGTGCCAGCAGCTACGACAGGGGGGCGGATACGCAGTATTTT.